Listed here is a single T cell receptor (beta chain). Its antigen is unidentified. The PCR ran on 60 Vbeta and 13 Jbeta primers. Measured with immunoSEQ multiplex PCR; TCRdb has only the in-frame clones, and not every one. Of 40,000 or so clones in the sample, over 70% were seen once. Germline V gene data show CDR1 as SQVTM and CDR2 as ANQGSEA. V lost 5 bases, J lost 0 bases, and 8 bases lay in between. The CDR3 covers 13 residues. As for the donors, each was a healthy bone marrow donor. The sample comes from a study of cytomegalovirus exposure and HLA in healthy donors. General study results and limits: Sequencing artifact likely explains a cluster of highly shared sequence variants. Most TCR sequences were seen very rarely across donors, but some public TCRs occurred in many.

The rearrangement links TRBV29-1 to TRBJ1-3, with D perhaps TRBD1 (5 bases). The sequencing sample was made of PBMCs. This clonotype originated in a man aged 30 to 45 in good health and CMV-seronegative. DNA for the CDR3: TGCAGCGTTCAGGGCTACTCTGGAAACACCATATATTTT. Translating it yields CSVQGYSGNTIYF.